This section outlines one TCR beta chain sequence together with its context. What it binds is not known. The data belong to a study of T cell responses to AZD1222 COVID-19 vaccine. Study results and limitations: Donors skewed white British and female; clonal diversity was possibly underestimated.

This CDR3 has 14 amino acids. Per the germline V gene, CDR1 is SGHTA and CDR2 is FQGNSA. The J segment lost 4 bases and the V segment lost 4 bases, leaving 4 bases of the junction unmatched. Generated by immunoSEQ multiplex PCR, the TCRdb table keeps only in-frame clones and is missing some. The sample lists 150,000 to 250,000 clones; approximately 90% were seen once. V is TRBV7-2 and J is TRBJ1-1; 9 bases align to TRBD1. The receptor's source is an adult who received the AZD1222 COVID-19 vaccine. The specimen comprised peripheral blood, sampled 28 days after the second AZD1222 dose. CDR3 protein: CASSSNRGPTEAFF. CDR3 DNA sequence: TGTGCCAGCAGCTCCAACAGGGGGCCCACTGAAGCTTTCTTT.